This TCR beta chain appears in the sequencing data of a study of blood T cell repertoires in COVID-19. In the study overall: Some COVID-19 samples were acute and others convalescent; all came from the United States, Italy and Spain. T cells, B-cell-depleted T cells, or PBMCs provided the cDNA or gDNA that served as material.

Method: immunoSEQ multiplex PCR; TCRdb's copy keeps in-frame clones and lacks some. The sample gives just under 50,000 clones, approximately 80% of which show up once; 7.5% to 8.5% is in the top ten. Trimming removed 5 bases from V and 2 bases from J, with 15 bases in between. Germline CDR1 and CDR2: MNHEY and SVGEGT. CDR3 length equals 15 residues. The TCR comes from a human donor in a cohort sampled during active COVID-19. This sequence joins TRBV6-2 or TRBV6-3 and TRBJ1-1; no clear D gene. Sequencing input: peripheral blood. The CDR3 protein is CASSTPVRSNTEAFF. Here the CDR3 DNA reads TGTGCCAGCAGTACCCCGGTCAGGTCAAACACTGAAGCTTTCTTT.